Listed below are T cell receptor beta chains from one sample, sequenced in a study of cytomegalovirus exposure and HLA in healthy donors. TCRdb's table, derived via immunoSEQ multiplex PCR, lists solely in-frame clones and lacks some. The repertoire holds over 150,000 clones, approximately 85% seen once, with 4.8% in the top ten. The material sequenced was PBMCs. The receptor set was obtained from a girl aged 10 to 17 in good health and CMV-seropositive. Both conserved end residues are part of each CDR3. Each record gives: D gene, clone size, V gene, J gene, CDR3 DNA, CDR3 protein. A D gene is named only where the DNA matches it firmly. The size field is filled for only some rows; it gives once, few, many or a size class.

D: NA
size: once
V: TRBV29-1
J: TRBJ2-7
DNA: TGCAGCGTTGAATCGGGTAAGATCTCCTACGAGCAGTACTTC
CDR3: CSVESGKISYEQYF

D: TRBD1
size: NA
V: TRBV6-5
J: TRBJ1-2
DNA: TGTGCCAGCAGTTACTCTGGACAGGGTAACGATGGCTACACCTTC
CDR3: CASSYSGQGNDGYTF

D: NA
size: NA
V: TRBV27
J: TRBJ1-5
DNA: TGTGCCAGCAGTAAGACAGGCAAGCAGCCCCAGCATTTT
CDR3: CASSKTGKQPQHF

D: NA
size: NA
V: TRBV6-5
J: TRBJ1-1
DNA: TGTGCCAGCAGTCGGACAGTAAGTAACACTGAAGCTTTCTTT
CDR3: CASSRTVSNTEAFF

D: NA
size: NA
V: TRBV19
J: TRBJ1-1
DNA: TGTGCCAGTAGTCCATATCAGGGGCTTAACACTGAAGCTTTCTTT
CDR3: CASSPYQGLNTEAFF

D: TRBD1
size: NA
V: TRBV7-3
J: TRBJ1-5
DNA: TGTGCCAGCAGCTCAGAAATTGAGGGACAGGGGTTTGGTCAGCCCCAGCATTTT
CDR3: CASSSEIEGQGFGQPQHF

D: TRBD1
size: NA
V: TRBV18
J: TRBJ1-2
DNA: TGTGCCAGCTCACCTTACGGACAGGGCTCAGCTAACTATGGCTACACCTTC
CDR3: CASSPYGQGSANYGYTF

D: NA
size: once
V: TRBV5-6
J: TRBJ2-1
DNA: TGTGCCAGCAGCTTGGGCGGAGTCTCCTACAATGAGCAGTTCTTC
CDR3: CASSLGGVSYNEQFF

D: NA
size: NA
V: TRBV7-3
J: TRBJ2-1
DNA: TGTGCCAGCAGCCCAGAGGCCGGGAACTACAATGAGCAGTTCTTC
CDR3: CASSPEAGNYNEQFF

D: TRBD1
size: NA
V: TRBV6-1
J: TRBJ1-2
DNA: TGTGCCAGCAGTGCTCAAAATTCGTGGACAGGGCCGGCTAACTATGGCTACACCTTC
CDR3: CASSAQNSWTGPANYGYTF

D: NA
size: NA
V: TRBV9
J: TRBJ1-1
DNA: TGTGCCAGCACCGGAGGGTTAGGGAACACTGAAGCTTTCTTT
CDR3: CASTGGLGNTEAFF